One and the same sample provided the 21 T cell receptor beta chains below, sequenced in a study of cytomegalovirus exposure and HLA in healthy donors. PCR used 60 Vbeta primers and 13 Jbeta primers. The assay was immunoSEQ multiplex PCR, and TCRdb's table has in-frame clones only and misses some. This table holds 130,000 or so clones, around 83% found once. Sequenced input: PBMCs. These receptors were obtained from a woman aged 18-30 years in good health and CMV-seropositive.

CDR3 region: CASSYTPGLAGGSTDTQYF. DNA for the CDR3: TGTGCCAGCAGCTACACCCCGGGACTAGCGGGGGGTAGCACAGATACGCAGTATTTT. V is TRBV7-6 and J is TRBJ2-3; 15 bases match TRBD2. The CDR3 length is 19 residues. The V gene's germline CDR1 is SGHVS and CDR2 FNYEAQ. Trimming cost V 4 bases and J 0 bases; bases outside gene matches: 8.

The rearrangement links TRBV6-6 to TRBJ1-1, with D possibly being TRBD1 (5 bases). This CDR3 is 15 amino acids long. Germline values: CDR1 MNHNY, CDR2 SVGAGI (reference sequence). Trimming left V 5 bases short and J 1 base short, with 14 bases between. CDR3 sequence reads: CASSPIDSGNTEAFF. CDR3 in DNA: TGTGCCAGCAGTCCGATCGACAGTGGGAACACTGAAGCTTTCTTT.

The rearrangement links TRBV7-9 to TRBJ2-1; perhaps TRBD2 as D (5 bases). V was cut by 2 bases and J by 5 bases, with 13 bases left in between. CDR1 is SEHNR and CDR2 is FQNEAQ in the germline V gene (reference sequence). The CDR3 extends over 15 amino acids. The chain's CDR3 is CASSLPGSPHNEQFF. CDR3 nucleotide sequence: TGTGCCAGCAGCTTACCGGGGTCCCCACACAATGAGCAGTTCTTC.

This rearrangement joins TRBV6-1 to TRBJ1-2, with TRBD1 identical over 7 bases. The CDR3 runs to 14 residues. Germline lookup yields CDR1 MNHNS and CDR2 SASEGT. Unmatched junction bases numbered 6, after V lost 5 bases and J lost 3 bases. CDR3 sequence: CASSPFDRDYGYTF. The CDR3 region has the DNA TGTGCCAGCAGTCCATTCGACAGGGACTATGGCTACACCTTC.

The rearrangement joins TRBV19 to TRBJ1-5; weak D call: TRBD1 (5 bases). V lost 1 base, J lost 7 bases, and 14 bases lay in between. The CDR3 contains 15 residues. Germline V lookup: CDR1 LNHDA, CDR2 SQIVND (reference sequence). CDR3 in DNA: TGTGCCAGTAGTATAGGTGACCCAGGGTTCCAGCCCCAGCATTTT. Protein: CASSIGDPGFQPQHF. Complete variable domain (other parts from reference TRBV19 and TRBJ1-5): DGGITQSPKYLFRKEGQNVTLSCEQNLNHDAMYWYRQDPGQGLRLIYYSQIVNDFQKGDIAEGYSVSREKKESFPLTVTSAQKNPTAFYLCASSIGDPGFQPQHFGDGTRLSIL.

The chain uses TRBV7-7 and TRBJ2-2; tentative D call: TRBD2 (5 bases). V was trimmed by 2 bases and J by 10 bases, leaving 14 bases between them. The CDR3 runs 14 residues. CDR1 and CDR2 from the germline V gene are SSHAT and FNYEAQ (reference sequence). CDR3 sequence (DNA): TGTGCCAGCAGCTTAAGTTCGGGGAGCCCGGAGCTGTTTTTT. Translated: CASSLSSGSPELFF.

The count of this clone is one. The genes are TRBV28 and TRBJ2-7, with D tentatively TRBD1 (6 bases). The CDR3 is made up of 13 amino acids. Trimming took 8 bases from V and 0 from J, leaving 11 bases between them. CDR1 MDHEN and CDR2 SYDVKM come from the germline V gene. In DNA, the CDR3 is TGTGCCAGCGGGGGCCCTAGCTCCTACGAGCAGTACTTC. Translated: CASGGPSSYEQYF.

The chain links TRBV18 to TRBJ2-3, with TRBD2 matching over 7 bases. CDR3 size: 15 residues. V shed 2 bases, J shed 6 bases, and the junction held 8 bases outside the gene matches. CDR1 is KGHSH, CDR2 LQKENI, per germline. CDR3 sequence reads: CASSPNAGEGDTQYF. CDR3 bases: TGTGCCAGCTCACCAAACGCGGGGGAGGGCGATACGCAGTATTTT.

The CDR3 spells CASSAPGLYEQYF. CDR3 nucleotides: TGTGCCAGCAGCGCTCCCGGACTCTACGAGCAGTACTTC. The chain has TRBV5-4 and TRBJ2-7, with TRBD2 as a possible D gene (5 bases). The germline gives CDR1 SGHNT, CDR2 YYREEE (reference sequence). V dropped 4 bases and J dropped 3 bases, with 11 bases sitting between them. The CDR3 runs 13 residues.

The chain carries TRBV6-6 and TRBJ2-7; TRBD2 matches at 10 bases. The CDR3 length is 15 residues. The trim removed 11 bases at V and 0 bases at J, leaving 10 bases unmatched. Germline assignment: CDR1 MNHNY and CDR2 SVGAGI (reference sequence). The DNA of the CDR3 is TGTGCCGCGGGGCTAGCGGGGGCTAGCTCCTACGAGCAGTACTTC. This translates into CAAGLAGASSYEQYF.

The chain is built from TRBV28 and TRBJ1-2; TRBD1 aligns across 7 bases. The junction had 6 bases not matched to a gene; V was cut back by 1 base and J by 4 bases. CDR3 size: 15 residues. The V gene's germline CDR1 is MDHEN and CDR2 SYDVKM. The CDR3 spells CASSLLDRRSYGYTF. Here the CDR3 DNA reads TGTGCCAGCAGTTTATTGGACAGGAGGTCCTATGGCTACACCTTC.

Remarks on this clone: One base away lies a much larger clone, so this may be a sequencing read error. V and J are TRBV30 and TRBJ1-2; 11 bases align to TRBD1. The CDR3 extends over 12 amino acids. Germline V lookup: CDR1 GTSNPN, CDR2 SVGIG (reference sequence). CDR3 loop: CAWTGTGGGSTF. The CDR3 bases are TGTGCCTGGACCGGGACAGGGGGTGGCTCCACCTTC.

The chain has TRBV10-3 and TRBJ1-3; no clear D. CDR1 and CDR2 (germline): ENHRY, SYGVKD. CDR3 length: 13 amino acids. Trimming took 3 bases from V and 2 from J, leaving 5 bases between them. CDR3 sequence (DNA): TGTGCCATCAGTGACCCTCCTGGAAACACCATATATTTT. This encodes CAISDPPGNTIYF.

The chain combines TRBV7-9 with TRBJ1-2; no clear D gene. Per the germline V gene, CDR1 is SEHNR and CDR2 is FQNEAQ (reference sequence). The CDR3 runs 11 residues. Trimming removed 11 bases from V and 8 bases from J, with 15 bases in between. The CDR3 sequence is CAAPQSGGYTF. In DNA, the CDR3 is TGTGCCGCCCCACAGTCCGGAGGCTACACCTTC. Combining the CDR3 with reference TRBV7-9 and TRBJ1-2 gives the whole variable domain DTGVSQNPRHKITKRGQNVTFRCDPISEHNRLYWYRQTLGQGPEFLTYFQNEAQLEKSRLLSDRFSAERPKGSFSTLEIQRTEQGDSAMYLCAAPQSGGYTFGSGTRLTVV.

The rearrangement links TRBV19 to TRBJ1-1; 8 nucleotides match TRBD1. The trim removed 8 bases at V and 4 bases at J, leaving 3 bases unmatched. Germline V CDR1 and CDR2: LNHDA, SQIVND (reference sequence). The CDR3 length is 12 residues. The CDR3 loop is CASGTGGTEAFF. The DNA of the CDR3 is TGTGCCAGTGGAACAGGGGGCACTGAAGCTTTCTTT.

The V and J genes are TRBV6-4 and TRBJ1-6; maybe TRBD1 (5 bases). CDR1 is MRHNA, CDR2 SNTAGT, per germline. V lost 6 bases and J lost 9, with 12 bases in between. This CDR3 comprises 13 residues. Here the CDR3 DNA reads TGTGCCAGCAGGGGACTCGGGGGTTCACCCCTCCACTTT. Its translation is CASRGLGGSPLHF.

This clone was counted once. The chain joins TRBV19 to TRBJ2-5; D gene uncertain. The CDR3 is made up of 12 amino acids. V was shortened by 5 bases and J by 5 bases, with 9 bases between the two germline ends. CDR1 LNHDA and CDR2 SQIVND come from the germline V gene (reference sequence). The CDR3 DNA sequence: TGTGCCAGTAGTCCCCTCGGGGAGACCCAGTACTTC. Its translation: CASSPLGETQYF.

This sequence joins TRBV5-4 and TRBJ1-2, with a tentative D call TRBD1 (5 bases). The CDR3 is 14 amino acids. The V gene's germline CDR1 is SGHNT and CDR2 YYREEE (reference sequence). V lost 0 bases, J lost 3 bases, and 9 bases lay in between. The CDR3 DNA reads TGTGCCAGCAGCTTGGTAGGGGCGTACTATGGCTACACCTTC. Amino acid sequence: CASSLVGAYYGYTF.

This rearrangement joins TRBV5-1 to TRBJ2-5; 8 bases are shared with TRBD2. The germline gives CDR1 SGHRS, CDR2 YFSETQ. V shed 1 base and J 1 base; nucleotides not matched to a gene: 3. The CDR3 spans 15 residues. CDR3 DNA: TGCGCCAGCAGCTTGTTTAGCGGGGTCCAAGAGACCCAGTACTTC. It codes for CASSLFSGVQETQYF.

This clone was seen more than once but under ten times. The rearrangement joins TRBV11-3 to TRBJ2-2; the match to TRBD2 covers 8 bases. The CDR3 totals 16 residues. The germline V gene has CDR1 SGHNT and CDR2 YENEEA. V lost 5 bases to trimming and J lost 4 bases; unmatched junction nucleotides: 9. The CDR3 sequence is CASSRRGGGGTGELFF. CDR3 bases: TGTGCCAGCAGCCGTCGGGGGGGAGGAGGCACCGGGGAGCTGTTTTTT.

This clone was counted a single time. The genes are TRBV7-8 and TRBJ2-7; TRBD1 is a possible D gene (6 bases). Germline V gene lookup returns CDR1 SGHVS and CDR2 FQNEAQ. V gave up 1 base and J gave up 4 bases, with 11 bases separating them. This CDR3 comprises 14 residues. Here the CDR3 reads CASSLGEGGYEQYF. CDR3 DNA sequence: TGTGCCAGCAGCTTAGGGGAAGGGGGTTACGAGCAGTACTTC.